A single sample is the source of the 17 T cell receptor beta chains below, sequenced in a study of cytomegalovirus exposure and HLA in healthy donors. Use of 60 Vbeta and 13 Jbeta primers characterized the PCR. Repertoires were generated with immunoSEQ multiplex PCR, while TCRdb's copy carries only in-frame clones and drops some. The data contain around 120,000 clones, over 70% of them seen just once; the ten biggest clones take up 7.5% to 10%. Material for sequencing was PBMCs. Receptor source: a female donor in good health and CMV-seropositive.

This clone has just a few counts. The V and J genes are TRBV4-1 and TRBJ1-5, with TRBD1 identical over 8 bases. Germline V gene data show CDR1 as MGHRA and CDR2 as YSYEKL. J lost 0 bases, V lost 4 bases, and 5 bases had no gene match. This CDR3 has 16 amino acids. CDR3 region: CASSPDRDYSNQPQHF. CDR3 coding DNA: TGCGCCAGCAGCCCGGACAGGGATTATAGCAATCAGCCCCAGCATTTT.

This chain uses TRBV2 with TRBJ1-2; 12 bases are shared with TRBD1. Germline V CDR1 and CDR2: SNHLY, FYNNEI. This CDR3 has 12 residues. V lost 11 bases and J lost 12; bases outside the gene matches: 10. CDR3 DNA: TGTGCCGGGGGGGGACAGGGGGCATCGCACACCTTC. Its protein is CAGGGQGASHTF.

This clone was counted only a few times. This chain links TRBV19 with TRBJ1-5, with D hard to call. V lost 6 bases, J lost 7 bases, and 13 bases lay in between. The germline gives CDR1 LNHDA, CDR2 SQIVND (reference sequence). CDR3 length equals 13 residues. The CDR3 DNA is TGTGCCAGTAGCATGACCAGCGGGCAGCCCCAGCATTTT. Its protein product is CASSMTSGQPQHF.

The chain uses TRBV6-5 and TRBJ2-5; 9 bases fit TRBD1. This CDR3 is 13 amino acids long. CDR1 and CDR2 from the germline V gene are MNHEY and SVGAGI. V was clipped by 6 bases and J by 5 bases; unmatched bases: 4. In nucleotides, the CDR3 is TGTGCCAGCAGACAGGGGGCGGAGGAGACCCAGTACTTC. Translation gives CASRQGAEETQYF.

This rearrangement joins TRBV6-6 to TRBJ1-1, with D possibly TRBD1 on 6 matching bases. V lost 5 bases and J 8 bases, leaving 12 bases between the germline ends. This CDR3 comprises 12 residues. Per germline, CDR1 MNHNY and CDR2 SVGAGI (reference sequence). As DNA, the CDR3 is TGTGCCAGCAGTCCAGGGGTTAGGGAAGCTTTCTTT. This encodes CASSPGVREAFF.

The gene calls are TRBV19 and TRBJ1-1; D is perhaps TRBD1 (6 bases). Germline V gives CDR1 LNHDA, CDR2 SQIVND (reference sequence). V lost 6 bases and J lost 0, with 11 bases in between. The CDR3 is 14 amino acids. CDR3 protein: CASSYGGLNTEAFF. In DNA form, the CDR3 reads TGTGCCAGTAGCTACGGGGGGCTGAACACTGAAGCTTTCTTT.

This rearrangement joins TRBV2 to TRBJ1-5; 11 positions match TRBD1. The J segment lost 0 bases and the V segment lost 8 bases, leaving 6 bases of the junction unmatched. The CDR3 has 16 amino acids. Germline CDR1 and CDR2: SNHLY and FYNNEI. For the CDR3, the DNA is TGTGCCAGCTGTCCCGGGACAGGGGGTAGCAATCAGCCCCAGCATTTT. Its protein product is CASCPGTGGSNQPQHF.

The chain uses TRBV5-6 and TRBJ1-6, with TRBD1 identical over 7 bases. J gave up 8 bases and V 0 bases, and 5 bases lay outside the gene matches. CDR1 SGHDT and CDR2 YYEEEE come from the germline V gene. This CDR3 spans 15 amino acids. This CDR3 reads CASSLGQGRDSPLHF. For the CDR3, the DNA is TGTGCCAGCAGCTTGGGACAGGGTAGGGATTCACCCCTCCACTTT.

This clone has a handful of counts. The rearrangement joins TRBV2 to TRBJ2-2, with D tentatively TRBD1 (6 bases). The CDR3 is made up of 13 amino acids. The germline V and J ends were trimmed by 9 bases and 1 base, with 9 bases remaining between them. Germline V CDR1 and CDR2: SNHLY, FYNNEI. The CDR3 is CASTQGNTGELFF. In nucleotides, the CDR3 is TGTGCCAGTACACAGGGGAACACCGGGGAGCTGTTTTTT.

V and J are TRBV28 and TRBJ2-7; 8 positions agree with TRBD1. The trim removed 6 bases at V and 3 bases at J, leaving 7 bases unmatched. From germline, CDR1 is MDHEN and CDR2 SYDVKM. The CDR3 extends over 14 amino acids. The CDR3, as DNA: TGTGCCAGCAGCCCAGGGGGCAGCATCTACGAGCAGTACTTC. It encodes CASSPGGSIYEQYF.

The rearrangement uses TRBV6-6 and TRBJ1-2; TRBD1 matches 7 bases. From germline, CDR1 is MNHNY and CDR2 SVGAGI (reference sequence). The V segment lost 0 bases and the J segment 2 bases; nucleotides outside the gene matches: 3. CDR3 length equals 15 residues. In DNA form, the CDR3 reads TGTGCCAGCAGTTACTCCCCGGGACAGAACTATGGCTACACCTTC. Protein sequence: CASSYSPGQNYGYTF.

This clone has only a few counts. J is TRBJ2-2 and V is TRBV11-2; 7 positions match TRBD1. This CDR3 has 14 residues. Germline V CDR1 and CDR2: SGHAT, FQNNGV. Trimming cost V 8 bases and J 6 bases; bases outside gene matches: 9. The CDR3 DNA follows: TGTGCCAGCTCACAAGGGGGCACCGCCGGGGAGCTGTTTTTT. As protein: CASSQGGTAGELFF.

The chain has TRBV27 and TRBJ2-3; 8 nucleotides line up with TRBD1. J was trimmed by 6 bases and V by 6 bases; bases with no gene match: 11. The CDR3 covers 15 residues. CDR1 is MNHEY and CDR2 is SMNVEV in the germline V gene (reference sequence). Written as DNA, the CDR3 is TGTGCCAGCAGCCGGACAGGGTCCTTGGGTGATACGCAGTATTTT. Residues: CASSRTGSLGDTQYF.

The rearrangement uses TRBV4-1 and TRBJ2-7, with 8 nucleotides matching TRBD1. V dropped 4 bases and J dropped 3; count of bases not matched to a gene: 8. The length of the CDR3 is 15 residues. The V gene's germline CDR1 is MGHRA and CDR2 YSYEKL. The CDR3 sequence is CASSRSGTGFYEQYF. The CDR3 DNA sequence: TGCGCCAGCAGCCGGTCCGGGACAGGCTTCTACGAGCAGTACTTC.

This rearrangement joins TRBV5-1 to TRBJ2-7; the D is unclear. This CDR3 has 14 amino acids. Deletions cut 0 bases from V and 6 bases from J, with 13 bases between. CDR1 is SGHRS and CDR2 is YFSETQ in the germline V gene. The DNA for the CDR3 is TGCGCCAGCAGCTTGGCCCCTCTAGGTGGCGAGCAGTACTTC. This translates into CASSLAPLGGEQYF. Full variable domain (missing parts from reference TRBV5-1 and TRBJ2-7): KAGVTQTPRYLIKTRGQQVTLSCSPISGHRSVSWYQQTPGQGLQFLFEYFSETQRNKGNFPGRFSGRQFSNSRSEMNVSTLELGDSALYLCASSLAPLGGEQYFGPGTRLTVT.

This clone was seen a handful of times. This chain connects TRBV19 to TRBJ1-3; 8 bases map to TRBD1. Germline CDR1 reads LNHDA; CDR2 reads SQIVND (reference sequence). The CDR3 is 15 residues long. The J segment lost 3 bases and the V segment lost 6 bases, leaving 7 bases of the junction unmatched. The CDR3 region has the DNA TGTGCCAGTAGCTCCGGACAGGGCTTTGGAAACACCATATATTTT. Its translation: CASSSGQGFGNTIYF.

This CDR3 is CAIKGEMNTGELFF. DNA of the CDR3: TGTGCCATCAAGGGGGAAATGAACACCGGGGAGCTGTTTTTT. This chain connects TRBV10-3 to TRBJ2-2, with D perhaps TRBD1 (6 bases). V shed 7 bases and J shed 1 base, with 10 bases lying between them. This CDR3 has 14 amino acids. In germline, CDR1 is ENHRY, CDR2 SYGVKD.